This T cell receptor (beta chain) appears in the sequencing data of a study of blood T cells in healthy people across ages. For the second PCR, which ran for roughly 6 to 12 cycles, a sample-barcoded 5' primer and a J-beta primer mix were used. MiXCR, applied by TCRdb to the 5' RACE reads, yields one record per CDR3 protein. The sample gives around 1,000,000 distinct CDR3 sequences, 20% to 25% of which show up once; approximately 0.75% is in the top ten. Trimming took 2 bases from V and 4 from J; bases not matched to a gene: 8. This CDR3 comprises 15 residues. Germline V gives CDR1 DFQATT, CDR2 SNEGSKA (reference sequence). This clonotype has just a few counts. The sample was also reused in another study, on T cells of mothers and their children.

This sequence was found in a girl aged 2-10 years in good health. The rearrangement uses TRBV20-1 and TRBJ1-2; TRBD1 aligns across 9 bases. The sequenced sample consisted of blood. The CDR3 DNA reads TGCAGTGCTAGATCCCGTGACAGGGGGTCCTATGGCTACACCTTC. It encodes CSARSRDRGSYGYTF.